This passage covers 19 T cell receptor beta chains from one sample sequenced in a study of regulatory T cells in long-lasting Graves disease. Stated time point: persistent/refractory GD, antithyroid drugs over 5 years with positive TRAb. The TCR library was made from RNA that had been extracted from PBMCs in TRIzol. The authors built TCR beta libraries using iRepertoire HTBI primers and Arm-PCR of CDR3 regions. TCRdb redid the calling of the multiplex PCR reads with MiXCR, one entry per CDR3 protein. The sample holds over 450,000 distinct CDR3 sequences; 20% to 25% are singletons and the top ten take 7.1%. The material was peripheral blood mononuclear cells (PBMCs), obtained when the disease was refractory, from a patient treated with antithyroid drugs. The receptors stem from a female donor with Graves disease.

This clonotype has at least ten counts. The rearrangement links TRBV9 to TRBJ1-2; 9 bases align to TRBD1. The CDR3 has 14 amino acids. The V and J ends lost 5 bases and 6 bases, in that order; junction bases with no gene match: 8. Germline V gene sequence: CDR1 SGDLS, CDR2 YYNGEE. The CDR3 spells CASSSGTGTNGYTF. CDR3 bases: TGTGCCAGCAGTTCTGGGACAGGGACAAATGGCTACACCTTC.

This clonotype has more than one count but fewer than ten. The V call is TRBV7-2, the J call TRBJ2-2, with a possible D match to TRBD1 (6 bases). The length of the CDR3 is 14 residues. Germline V gene sequence: CDR1 SGHTA, CDR2 FQGNSA. The V end lost 4 bases, the J end lost 6 bases, and 12 bases lay between the germline ends. The CDR3 region has the DNA TGTGCCAGCAGCTCGTACAGGGAACCCGGGGAGCTGTTTTTT. It specifies CASSSYREPGELFF.

In its sample, this clonotype was seen many times. The genes are TRBV20-1 and TRBJ1-4; the D is unclear. The CDR3 has 13 amino acids. Trimming removed 1 base from V and 7 bases from J, with 10 bases in between. Germline loops: CDR1 DFQATT, CDR2 SNEGSKA (reference sequence). CDR3 sequence: CSARGRWSEKLFF. The CDR3, as DNA: TGCAGTGCTAGAGGCAGGTGGAGTGAAAAACTGTTTTTT.

This clonotype has at least ten counts. The chain carries TRBV5-1 and TRBJ1-2; D is perhaps TRBD1 (6 bases). The V and J ends lost 0 bases and 3 bases respectively, with 15 bases between them. The CDR3 runs 16 residues. Per the germline V gene, CDR1 is SGHRS and CDR2 is YFSETQ. The CDR3 bases are TGCGCCAGCAGCTTGGCCCGGGGGGCGAGAGACTATGGCTACACCTTC. It yields the protein CASSLARGARDYGYTF.

In DNA, the CDR3 is TGCGCCAGCAGACAGGGCGGTTCACCCCTCCACTTT. It yields the protein CASRQGGSPLHF. V is TRBV5-1 and J is TRBJ1-6; D may be TRBD1 (6 bases). Trimming pared 5 bases from V and 9 bases from J, leaving 9 bases between. Germline-derived CDR1 and CDR2 are SGHRS and YFSETQ. This CDR3 is built from 12 residues.

This chain links TRBV6-5 with TRBJ2-1, with 7 bases lining up with TRBD2. Germline assignment: CDR1 MNHEY and CDR2 SVGAGI. This CDR3 is 13 amino acids long. After removal of 2 bases from V and 12 bases from J, the junction contained 7 bases not matched to a gene. CDR3 amino acids: CASSYEPAGLQFF. Here the CDR3 DNA reads TGTGCCAGCAGTTACGAGCCAGCGGGATTGCAGTTCTTC.

This clonotype was detected ten times or more. The rearrangement links TRBV28 to TRBJ2-2; D gene ambiguous. The V end lost 5 bases, the J end lost 4 bases, and 8 bases lay between the germline ends. This CDR3 comprises 13 residues. CDR1 is MDHEN and CDR2 is SYDVKM in the germline V gene. The CDR3 DNA is TGTGCCAGCAGTGGAATCATCACCGGGGAGCTGTTTTTT. It codes for CASSGIITGELFF.

The rearrangement joins TRBV5-1 to TRBJ2-5, with TRBD2 identical over 10 bases. With V trimmed by 2 bases and J by 5 bases, 15 bases remained unmatched. This CDR3 is 18 amino acids long. Germline loops: CDR1 SGHRS, CDR2 YFSETQ. In DNA form, the CDR3 reads TGCGCCAGCAGCTTCAATGCATTTCTAGCGGGGGTTCTGGAGACCCAGTACTTC. Its protein product is CASSFNAFLAGVLETQYF.

This clonotype was seen repeatedly, ten times or more. The chain has TRBV28 and TRBJ1-4; a possible D gene is TRBD1 (6 bases). The CDR3 extends over 17 amino acids. Trimming pared 5 bases from V and 5 bases from J, leaving 21 bases between. Germline values: CDR1 MDHEN, CDR2 SYDVKM. This CDR3 reads CASSPPRWGRGNEKLFF. For the CDR3, the DNA is TGTGCCAGCAGTCCACCCCGTTGGGGCAGGGGCAATGAAAAACTGTTTTTT.

This clonotype was counted a few times. This chain uses TRBV4-2 with TRBJ1-2; 7 bases are a match to TRBD1. V trimming: 2 bases; J trimming: 4 bases; junction bases outside the gene matches: 1. The CDR3 is 13 amino acids. Germline loops: CDR1 LGHNA, CDR2 YNFKEQ. For the CDR3, the DNA is TGTGCCAGCAGCCAACGGGACAGCTATGGCTACACCTTC. This encodes CASSQRDSYGYTF.

In regard to this clonotype: Germline is not matched at one junction end, which may reflect a read error. V and J are TRBV12-3 or TRBV12-4 and TRBJ2-1; possibly TRBD2 for D (6 bases). This CDR3 has 15 amino acids. The CDR3 DNA reads as TGCGCCAGCAGGTCAAGGCGGGGCCTAGACAATGAGCAGTTCTTC. Its protein product is CASRSRRGLDNEQFF.

This clonotype was counted at least ten times. The chain links TRBV28 to TRBJ2-5; tentative D call: TRBD2 (6 bases). Trimming shortened V by 6 bases and J by 0 bases, and 14 bases separated the two germline ends. CDR1 MDHEN and CDR2 SYDVKM come from the germline V gene. This CDR3 has 15 residues. The CDR3 DNA is TGTGCCAGCAGCCCCCTAGGGGACTACCAAGAGACCCAGTACTTC. Translated: CASSPLGDYQETQYF.

This clonotype was counted at least ten times. The chain is built from TRBV28 and TRBJ2-7, with D possibly being TRBD1 (6 bases). The CDR3 is made up of 12 amino acids. The germline V and J ends were trimmed by 2 bases and 4 bases, with 6 bases remaining between them. The germline gives CDR1 MDHEN, CDR2 SYDVKM. CDR3 nucleotides: TGTGCCAGCAGTTTACAGGGGTACGAGCAGTACTTC. This codes for CASSLQGYEQYF.

This clonotype was detected many times. This chain links TRBV29-1 with TRBJ2-7, with D unclear. The CDR3 sequence is 12 residues long. V was shortened by 2 bases and J by 3 bases, with 8 bases between the two germline ends. The germline CDR1 and CDR2 sequences are SQVTM and ANQGSEA. CDR3 nucleotide sequence: TGCAGCGTTGAAAATGCAGGCTACGAGCAGTACTTC. This sequence encodes CSVENAGYEQYF.

This clonotype was picked up a small number of times. The chain recombines TRBV24-1 with TRBJ2-3; 11 nucleotides line up with TRBD2. Germline-derived CDR1 and CDR2 are KGHDR and SFDVKD. There are 16 residues in the CDR3. Losses at the gene ends were 2 bases for V and 6 bases for J; bases not matched to a gene: 6. CDR3 protein: CATSDSLAGGVDTQYF. CDR3 in DNA: TGTGCCACCAGTGATTCGCTAGCGGGAGGTGTGGATACGCAGTATTTT.

V and J are TRBV28 and TRBJ2-7, with 8 nucleotides matching TRBD1. Germline values: CDR1 MDHEN, CDR2 SYDVKM. CDR3 length equals 14 residues. Unmatched junction bases numbered 5, after V lost 2 bases and J lost 5 bases. CDR3 DNA: TGTGCCAGCAGTTTAGGGACAGGTCTGGACGAGCAGTACTTC. Translation: CASSLGTGLDEQYF.

At least ten counts were recorded for this clonotype. The CDR3 DNA sequence: TGTGCCAGCAGCTTAGAACCGGCTAGCGGGCCCCACTCTGGGGCCAACGTCCTGACTTTC. This sequence encodes CASSLEPASGPHSGANVLTF. The chain uses TRBV11-1 and TRBJ2-6, with 8 bases lining up with TRBD2. Trimming cost V 1 base and J 0 bases; bases outside gene matches: 11. The CDR3 has 20 amino acids. The V gene's germline CDR1 is SGHAT and CDR2 FQDESV (reference sequence).

This clonotype has just a few counts. The V call is TRBV7-9, the J call TRBJ2-7; unclear D gene. Germline V gene sequence: CDR1 SEHNR, CDR2 FQNEAQ (reference sequence). The CDR3 is made up of 14 amino acids. V was shortened by 5 bases and J by 7 bases, with 18 bases between the two germline ends. The CDR3: CASSPRQSPSEQYF. CDR3 in DNA: TGTGCCAGCAGCCCCCGCCAATCCCCAAGTGAGCAGTACTTC.

The chain joins TRBV7-9 to TRBJ1-4; D is possibly TRBD1 (5 bases). Germline V gene lookup returns CDR1 SEHNR and CDR2 FQNEAQ (reference sequence). This CDR3 is built from 13 residues. V gave up 3 bases and J gave up 10 bases, with 12 bases separating them. CDR3 sequence: CASSFRGDGKLFF. CDR3 coding DNA: TGTGCCAGCAGCTTCCGGGGGGACGGAAAACTGTTTTTT.